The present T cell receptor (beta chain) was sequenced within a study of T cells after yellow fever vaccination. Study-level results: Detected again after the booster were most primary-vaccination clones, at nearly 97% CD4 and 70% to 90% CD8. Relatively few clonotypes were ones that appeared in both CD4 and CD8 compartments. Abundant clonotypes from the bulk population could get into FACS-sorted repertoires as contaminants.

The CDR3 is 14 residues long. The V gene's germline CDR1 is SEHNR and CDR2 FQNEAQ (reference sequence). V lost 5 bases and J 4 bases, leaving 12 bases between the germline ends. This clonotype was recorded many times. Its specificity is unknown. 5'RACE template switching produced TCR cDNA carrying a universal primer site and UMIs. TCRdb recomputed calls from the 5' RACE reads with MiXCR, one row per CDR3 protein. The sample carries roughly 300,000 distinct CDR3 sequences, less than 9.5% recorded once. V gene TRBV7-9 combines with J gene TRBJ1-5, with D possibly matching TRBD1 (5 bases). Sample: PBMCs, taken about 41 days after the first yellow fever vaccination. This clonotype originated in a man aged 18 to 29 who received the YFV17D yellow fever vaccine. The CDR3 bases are TGTGCCAGCAGCAGCGACAGCCTTAATCAGCCCCAGCATTTT. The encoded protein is CASSSDSLNQPQHF.